Below, 29 T cell receptor beta chains from the same sample are listed, as sequenced in a study of CD8 T cells in ankylosing spondylitis. Notes on the study in general: Ankylosing spondylitis blood appeared to be characterized by a TCR beta motif of several highly homologous variants.

TCRdb re-derived calls from the 5' RACE reads in MiXCR, one entry per CDR3 protein. Of more than 300,000 distinct CDR3 sequences in the sample, roughly 8% are singletons; the top ten hold approximately 15%. These receptors' targets are unknown. Sample: blood, either unsorted or a sorted T cell fraction (not recorded which). Receptors were obtained from a male donor with ankylosing spondylitis.

This clonotype has a handful of counts. This chain connects TRBV6-1 to TRBJ2-7, with D perhaps matching TRBD1 (5 bases). V lost 3 bases, J lost 2 bases, and 8 bases lay in between. The CDR3 has 13 residues. From germline, CDR1 is MNHNS and CDR2 SASEGT. The DNA for the CDR3 is TGTGCCAGCAGTGACAGGGATACCTACGAGCAGTACTTC. The encoded protein is CASSDRDTYEQYF.

This clonotype appeared many times. The gene calls are TRBV7-2 and TRBJ1-5; D is unresolved. V lost 3 bases and J lost 1, with 7 bases in between. The CDR3 totals 14 residues. CDR1 and CDR2 (germline): SGHTA, FQGNSA. This chain's CDR3 is CASSLVVSNQPQHF. The DNA for the CDR3 is TGTGCCAGCAGCTTGGTGGTCAGCAATCAGCCCCAGCATTTT.

Only a few counts were recorded for this clonotype. The V gene is TRBV7-9, the J gene TRBJ2-1; 12 nucleotides match TRBD2. V trimming: 3 bases; J trimming: 8 bases; junction bases outside the gene matches: 5. CDR1 is SEHNR and CDR2 is FQNEAQ in the germline V gene (reference sequence). The CDR3 is made up of 15 amino acids. The CDR3 DNA reads TGTGCCAGCAGCTTTCTAGCGGGAGGGCCCGATGAGCAGTTCTTC. Its protein product is CASSFLAGGPDEQFF.

This clonotype was recorded a few times. At one end, the junction sequence differs from germline, possibly due to a read error. The V gene is TRBV7-3, the J gene TRBJ2-2; D is perhaps TRBD1 (6 bases). The germline V gene encodes CDR1 SGHTA and CDR2 FQGTGA. The CDR3 is 16 residues long. In DNA, the CDR3 is TGTGCCAGCAGCCCTCGGCCGCAGGGGCAGACCGGGGAGCTTTTTTTT. It translates to CASSPRPQGQTGELFF.

This clonotype showed up many times. This chain joins TRBV7-9 and TRBJ2-1; D not resolved. V was shortened by 1 base and J by 7 bases, with 5 bases between the two germline ends. The CDR3 loop spans 12 amino acids. CDR1 is SEHNR and CDR2 is FQNEAQ in the germline V gene (reference sequence). CDR3 nucleotides: TGTGCCAGCAGCTTAGTAGAAAATGAGCAGTTCTTC. Its translation: CASSLVENEQFF. The entire variable domain, with the rest obtained from reference TRBV7-9 and TRBJ2-1, is as follows: DTGVSQNPRHKITKRGQNVTFRCDPISEHNRLYWYRQTLGQGPEFLTYFQNEAQLEKSRLLSDRFSAERPKGSFSTLEIQRTEQGDSAMYLCASSLVENEQFFGPGTRLTVL.

V gene TRBV4-1 combines with J gene TRBJ2-7; 11 bases fit TRBD1. Unmatched junction bases numbered 14, after V lost 4 bases and J lost 12 bases. This CDR3 is 15 amino acids long. Germline CDR1 is MGHRA and CDR2 is YSYEKL. The chain's CDR3 is CASSRLNGGQGELYF. CDR3 sequence (DNA): TGCGCCAGCAGCCGCCTCAATGGGGGACAGGGGGAATTGTACTTC.

This clonotype was seen ten or more times. This chain joins TRBV7-9 and TRBJ1-1; the match to TRBD1 covers 8 bases. V lost 3 bases to trimming and J lost 11 bases; unmatched junction nucleotides: 5. Germline CDR1 is SEHNR and CDR2 is FQNEAQ (reference sequence). The CDR3 is 12 residues long. For the CDR3, the DNA is TGTGCCAGCAGCTTGACGGACAGGGCGGCTTTCTTT. It specifies CASSLTDRAAFF.

This clonotype was counted at least ten times. This sequence joins TRBV20-1 and TRBJ1-5, with D maybe TRBD1 (5 bases). The germline gives CDR1 DFQATT, CDR2 SNEGSKA (reference sequence). V shed 0 bases and J shed 0 bases, with 15 bases lying between them. This CDR3 is built from 17 residues. The CDR3 DNA follows: TGCAGTGCTAGAGATCGGGGACGGGGCTATAGCAATCAGCCCCAGCATTTT. As protein: CSARDRGRGYSNQPQHF.

The chain couples TRBV29-1 to TRBJ1-1; weak D call: TRBD1 (6 bases). The CDR3 contains 14 residues. V was cut by 6 bases and J by 1 base, with 15 bases left in between. The germline CDR1 and CDR2 sequences are SQVTM and ANQGSEA. This chain's CDR3 is CSVTPRDKNTEAFF. In DNA, the CDR3 is TGCAGCGTCACTCCCCGGGACAAGAACACTGAAGCTTTCTTT.

This clonotype showed up just a few times. V gene TRBV7-9 combines with J gene TRBJ1-1, with unresolved D. V dropped 1 base and J dropped 10 bases, with 13 bases sitting between them. The CDR3 consists of 13 residues. From germline, CDR1 is SEHNR and CDR2 FQNEAQ (reference sequence). This CDR3 is CASSLEATLLAFF. The CDR3 DNA sequence: TGTGCCAGCAGCTTAGAAGCGACTCTACTAGCTTTCTTT.

This clonotype was seen only a few times. V and J are TRBV2 and TRBJ2-1; TRBD2 agrees at 10 bases. J gave up 7 bases and V 8 bases, and 11 bases lay outside the gene matches. The V gene's germline CDR1 is SNHLY and CDR2 FYNNEI. The CDR3 consists of 15 residues. The CDR3 loop is CASRLSGRSWNEQFF. In nucleotides, the CDR3 is TGTGCCAGCCGTCTTAGCGGGAGGTCATGGAATGAGCAGTTCTTC.

This clonotype was observed a few times. For the CDR3, the DNA is TGCGCCAGCAGCTTCTCCGGGACAGGGGGCGAAGAGACCCAGTACTTC. Translated, it gives CASSFSGTGGEETQYF. The chain combines TRBV5-1 with TRBJ2-5, with TRBD1 matching 12 bases. Trimming cost V 2 bases and J 3 bases; bases outside gene matches: 5. Germline-derived CDR1 and CDR2 are SGHRS and YFSETQ. This CDR3 has 16 amino acids.

The chain is built from TRBV20-1 and TRBJ2-7; 8 nucleotides match TRBD2. CDR1 is DFQATT and CDR2 is SNEGSKA in the germline V gene (reference sequence). The CDR3 is made up of 14 amino acids. The junction had 4 bases not matched to a gene; V was cut back by 2 bases and J by 1 base. CDR3 protein: CSARFAGGSYEQYF. In nucleotides, the CDR3 is TGCAGTGCTAGATTTGCGGGAGGTTCCTACGAGCAGTACTTC.

This sequence joins TRBV9 and TRBJ2-5; 11 bases map to TRBD2. Germline V gene sequence: CDR1 SGDLS, CDR2 YYNGEE. There are 15 residues in the CDR3. J gave up 3 bases and V 0 bases, and 1 base lay outside the gene matches. CDR3 coding DNA: TGTGCCAGCAGCGTAGCGGGACTAGCGGAAGAGACCCAGTACTTC. The encoded protein is CASSVAGLAEETQYF.

This chain uses TRBV6-1 with TRBJ1-4; 7 bases map to TRBD1. V shed 5 bases and J 8 bases; nucleotides not matched to a gene: 11. Germline loops: CDR1 MNHNS, CDR2 SASEGT. The CDR3 spans 15 residues. DNA for the CDR3: TGTGCCAGCAGTACAATCAGGGGGGGGGGCGAAAAACTGTTTTTT. This codes for CASSTIRGGGEKLFF.

This clonotype was recorded a few times. The V and J genes are TRBV10-3 and TRBJ2-1; D is ambiguous. Trimming pared 2 bases from V and 0 bases from J, leaving 8 bases between. In germline, CDR1 is ENHRY, CDR2 SYGVKD. The CDR3 length is 15 residues. The CDR3 bases are TGTGCCATCAGTGAGCAGGCTAGCTCCTACAATGAGCAGTTCTTC. This encodes CAISEQASSYNEQFF.

The chain recombines TRBV6-1 with TRBJ2-1; 10 nucleotides match TRBD2. CDR1 MNHNS and CDR2 SASEGT come from the germline V gene. This CDR3 comprises 17 residues. V shed 4 bases and J 0 bases; nucleotides not matched to a gene: 6. CDR3 region: CASSGGLADRSYNEQFF. The CDR3 bases are TGTGCCAGCAGTGGCGGACTAGCGGACCGCTCCTACAATGAGCAGTTCTTC.

The chain has TRBV5-6 and TRBJ2-5; tentatively, D is TRBD2 (7 bases). Looked up from germline, CDR1 is SGHDT and CDR2 is YYEEEE. The CDR3 has 17 residues. Deletions cut 7 bases from V and 2 bases from J, with 24 bases between. DNA for the CDR3: TGTGCCAGCTTTCGGGGGCCGGGACTACCCACTCAAGAGACCCAGTACTTC. Encoded protein: CASFRGPGLPTQETQYF.

This clonotype was seen more than once but under ten times. V and J are TRBV5-1 and TRBJ2-3; 9 bases line up with TRBD1. Germline V gene data show CDR1 as SGHRS and CDR2 as YFSETQ. The CDR3 spans 15 residues. V gave up 3 bases and J gave up 4 bases; unmatched junction bases: 6. The CDR3 region has the DNA TGCGCCAGCAGCTCCGGGACAGGGACGTCAGATACGCAGTATTTT. This sequence encodes CASSSGTGTSDTQYF. The whole variable domain, remainder taken from reference TRBV5-1 and TRBJ2-3, is KAGVTQTPRYLIKTRGQQVTLSCSPISGHRSVSWYQQTPGQGLQFLFEYFSETQRNKGNFPGRFSGRQFSNSRSEMNVSTLELGDSALYLCASSSGTGTSDTQYFGPGTRLTVL.

This clonotype appeared many times. This rearrangement joins TRBV18 to TRBJ1-1; 10 positions agree with TRBD1. Germline V gene lookup returns CDR1 KGHSH and CDR2 LQKENI. V lost 6 bases to trimming and J lost 3 bases; unmatched junction nucleotides: 4. This CDR3 is built from 14 residues. The CDR3 here is CASSGQGGDTEAFF. CDR3 nucleotide sequence: TGTGCCAGCTCTGGACAGGGGGGGGACACTGAAGCTTTCTTT.

This clonotype was seen only a few times. The chain links TRBV5-1 to TRBJ2-2, with 7 positions matching TRBD1. Germline-derived CDR1 and CDR2 are SGHRS and YFSETQ. This CDR3 is 15 amino acids long. Trimming removed 1 base from V and 4 bases from J; junction bases left unmatched: 4. The CDR3 nucleotides read TGCGCCAGCAGCTTGACAGGGGCGAGCACCGGGGAGCTGTTTTTT. Amino acids: CASSLTGASTGELFF.

This clonotype was found a few times. The genes are TRBV5-6 and TRBJ1-5; D call uncertain. With 4 bases removed from V and 0 bases from J, the gap between germline ends came to 8 bases. The CDR3 is 14 amino acids. Germline V CDR1 and CDR2: SGHDT, YYEEEE. The CDR3: CASSPAGSNQPQHF. Written as DNA, the CDR3 is TGTGCCAGCAGCCCGGCCGGTAGCAATCAGCCCCAGCATTTT.

The CDR3 DNA reads TGCGCCAGCAGCTTAGTCTCTAGCGGGAGTTCCTACAATGAGCAGTTCTTC. Amino acid sequence: CASSLVSSGSSYNEQFF. This chain joins TRBV5-1 and TRBJ2-1, with 10 nucleotides matching TRBD2. The CDR3 runs 17 residues. Germline trimming cut 2 bases from V and 1 base from J; bases unmatched to any gene: 6. Per the germline V gene, CDR1 is SGHRS and CDR2 is YFSETQ.

Only a few counts were recorded for this clonotype. V usage is TRBV12-3 or TRBV12-4 and J usage is TRBJ2-1; 12 nucleotides agree with TRBD2. The CDR3 extends over 16 amino acids. Trimming at V came to 5 bases and at J to 7 bases, leaving 9 bases not matched to a gene. The CDR3 DNA follows: TGTGCCAGCAGTCCCCCGGGACTAGCGGGTATGAATGAGCAGTTCTTC. It specifies CASSPPGLAGMNEQFF.

This clonotype was seen ten or more times. The rearrangement links TRBV7-2 to TRBJ1-4; 9 nucleotides agree with TRBD1. The V gene end was trimmed by 4 bases and the J gene end by 11 bases; junction bases not matched to a gene: 5. The CDR3 extends over 13 amino acids. Germline V gene lookup returns CDR1 SGHTA and CDR2 FQGNSA. This chain's CDR3 is CASSSDRGRKLFF. CDR3 nucleotide sequence: TGTGCCAGCAGCTCGGACAGGGGCCGGAAACTGTTTTTT.

In this sample, this clonotype turned up many times. In DNA form, the CDR3 reads TGTGCCAGCAGCTTAGCCCCGGGACCGAGCTCCTACGAGCAGTACTTC. Residues: CASSLAPGPSSYEQYF. The chain is built from TRBV7-9 and TRBJ2-7; D tentatively fits TRBD1 or TRBD2 (5 bases each). CDR3 length: 16 amino acids. V was cut by 0 bases and J by 0 bases, with 12 bases left in between. CDR1 SEHNR and CDR2 FQNEAQ come from the germline V gene (reference sequence).

This clonotype has just a few counts. V and J are TRBV2 and TRBJ2-2, with 7 bases aligning to TRBD1. Germline assignment: CDR1 SNHLY and CDR2 FYNNEI. CDR3 length: 13 amino acids. The V gene end was trimmed by 5 bases and the J gene end by 7 bases; junction bases not matched to a gene: 4. The CDR3 DNA reads TGTGCCAGCAGTATACAGGGGAACGGGGAGCTGTTTTTT. It translates to CASSIQGNGELFF.

This chain links TRBV10-3 with TRBJ2-2; 7 positions match TRBD1. CDR3 length equals 15 residues. V lost 0 bases, J lost 3 bases, and 1 base stayed unmatched. CDR1 and CDR2 from the germline V gene are ENHRY and SYGVKD. The CDR3 sequence is CAISESGGHTGELFF. CDR3 coding DNA: TGTGCCATCAGTGAGTCAGGGGGCCACACCGGGGAGCTGTTTTTT.

This clonotype was found many times. The chain has TRBV11-2 and TRBJ2-1, with 7 bases fitting TRBD2. CDR3 length equals 14 residues. V was pared by 0 bases and J by 8 bases, with 4 bases of the junction left unmatched. Per the germline V gene, CDR1 is SGHAT and CDR2 is FQNNGV. Here the CDR3 DNA reads TGTGCCAGCAGCTTAGATCGGCTAGCGGATGAGCAGTTCTTC. Amino acid sequence: CASSLDRLADEQFF.